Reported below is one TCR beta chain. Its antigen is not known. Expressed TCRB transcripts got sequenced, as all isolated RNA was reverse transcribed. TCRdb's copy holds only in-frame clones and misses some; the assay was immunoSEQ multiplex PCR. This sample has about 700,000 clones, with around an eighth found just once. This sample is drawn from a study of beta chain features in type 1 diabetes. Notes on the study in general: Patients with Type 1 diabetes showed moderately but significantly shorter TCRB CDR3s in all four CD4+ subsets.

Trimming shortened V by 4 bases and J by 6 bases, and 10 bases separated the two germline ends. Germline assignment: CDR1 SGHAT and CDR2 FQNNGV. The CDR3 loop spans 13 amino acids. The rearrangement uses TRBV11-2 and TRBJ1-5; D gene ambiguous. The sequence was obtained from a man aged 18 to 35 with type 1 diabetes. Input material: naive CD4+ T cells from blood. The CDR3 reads CASSSDWGQPQHF. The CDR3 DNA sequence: TGTGCCAGCAGCTCCGATTGGGGTCAGCCCCAGCATTTT.